This T cell receptor (beta chain) was captured by sequencing in a study of blood T cell repertoires in COVID-19. Study information: Material from acute and convalescent COVID-19 was sourced from the United States, Italy and Spain. Sample material is recorded as cDNA or gDNA derived from T cells, B-cell-depleted T cells, or PBMCs.

The CDR3 has 14 residues. The germline V and J ends were trimmed by 2 bases and 6 bases, with 11 bases remaining between them. Germline-derived CDR1 and CDR2 are SEHNR and FQNEAQ (reference sequence). In this sample, this clone turned up once. In the original workflow: Amplification of reference gene primers provided the estimated nucleated cell counts. Clones were read by immunoSEQ multiplex PCR, and TCRdb kept only the in-frame ones, dropping some. The DNA gave D and trimming, while V, J and clone size come from that table. The table records around 57,000 clones, 85% to 95% of them present only once.

The chain carries TRBV7-9 and TRBJ1-5; tentatively, D is TRBD1 (6 bases). Specimen: peripheral blood. The TCR was taken from a man aged 45-65 years with acute or convalescent COVID-19. The DNA of the CDR3 is TGTGCCAGCAGCTTAAACAGGGATAGTCAGCCCCAGCATTTT. Amino acid sequence: CASSLNRDSQPQHF.